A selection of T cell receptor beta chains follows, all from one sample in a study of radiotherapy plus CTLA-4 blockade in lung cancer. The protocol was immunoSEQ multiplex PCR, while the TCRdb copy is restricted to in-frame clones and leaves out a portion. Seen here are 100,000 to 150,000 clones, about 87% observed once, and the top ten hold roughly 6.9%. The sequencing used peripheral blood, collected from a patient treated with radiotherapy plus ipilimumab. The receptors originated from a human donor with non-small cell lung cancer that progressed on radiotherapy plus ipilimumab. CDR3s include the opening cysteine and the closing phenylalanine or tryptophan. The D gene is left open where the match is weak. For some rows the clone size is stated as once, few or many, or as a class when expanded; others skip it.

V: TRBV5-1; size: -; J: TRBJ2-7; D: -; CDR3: CASSMSQYEQYF; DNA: TGCGCCAGCAGCATGTCCCAGTACGAGCAGTACTTC
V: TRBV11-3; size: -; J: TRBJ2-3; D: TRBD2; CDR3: CASSKAGDADTQYF; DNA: TGTGCCAGCAGCAAAGCGGGAGATGCAGATACGCAGTATTTT
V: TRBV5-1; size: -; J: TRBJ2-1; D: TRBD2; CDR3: CASSLEGLVEAQFF; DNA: TGCGCCAGCAGCTTGGAGGGACTAGTGGAAGCGCAGTTCTTC
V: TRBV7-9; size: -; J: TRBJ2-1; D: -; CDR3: CASPGRRVSSYNEQFF; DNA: TGTGCCAGCCCGGGGAGGCGGGTCAGCTCCTACAATGAGCAGTTCTTC
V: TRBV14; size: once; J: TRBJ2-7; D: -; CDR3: CASSQFMGSYEQYF; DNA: TGTGCCAGCAGCCAATTTATGGGCTCCTACGAGCAGTACTTC
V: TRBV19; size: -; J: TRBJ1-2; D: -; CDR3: CASSIDPGNYGYTF; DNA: TGTGCCAGTAGTATAGATCCAGGGAACTATGGCTACACCTTC
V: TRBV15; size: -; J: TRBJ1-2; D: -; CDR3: CATSRDRQTYGYTF; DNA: TGTGCCACCAGCAGAGACCGACAGACCTATGGCTACACCTTC
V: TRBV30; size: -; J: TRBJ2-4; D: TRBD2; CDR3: CAWSLRGGQNIQYF; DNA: TGTGCCTGGAGTTTGCGCGGGGGACAAAACATTCAGTACTTC
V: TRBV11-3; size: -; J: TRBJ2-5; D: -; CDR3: CASSFIVVVCRRQETQYF; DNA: TGTGCCAGCAGCTTCATAGTGGTTGTCTGTCGTCGGCAAGAGACCCAGTACTTC
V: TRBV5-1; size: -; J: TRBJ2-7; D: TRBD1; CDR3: CASSSPGQTNYEQYF; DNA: TGCGCCAGCAGTTCCCCGGGACAGACGAACTACGAGCAGTACTTC
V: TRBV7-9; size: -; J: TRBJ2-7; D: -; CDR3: CASSLVGGSNYEQYF; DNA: TGTGCCAGCAGCTTAGTGGGGGGCAGCAATTACGAGCAGTACTTC
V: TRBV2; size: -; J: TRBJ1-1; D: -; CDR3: CASLLTGGAEAFF; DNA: TGTGCCAGTTTACTAACAGGAGGAGCTGAAGCTTTCTTT
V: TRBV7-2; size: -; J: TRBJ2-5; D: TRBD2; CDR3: CASSWTSGAKETQYF; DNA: TGTGCCAGCAGTTGGACTAGCGGAGCTAAAGAGACCCAGTACTTC
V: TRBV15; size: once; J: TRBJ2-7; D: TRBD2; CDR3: CATSRDLAGGDEQYF; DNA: TGTGCCACAAGCAGAGATTTAGCGGGAGGAGACGAGCAGTACTTC
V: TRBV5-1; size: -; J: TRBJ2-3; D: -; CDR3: CASSLVPGTTDTQYF; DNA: TGCGCCAGCAGCTTGGTCCCAGGCACCACAGATACGCAGTATTTT
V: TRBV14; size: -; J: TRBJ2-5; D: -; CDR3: CASSQQIQETQYF; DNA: TGTGCCAGCAGCCAACAGATCCAAGAGACCCAGTACTTC
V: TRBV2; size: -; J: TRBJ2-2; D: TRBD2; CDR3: CASSEARSGMGTGELFF; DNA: TGTGCCAGCAGTGAAGCTCGCAGCGGGATGGGCACCGGGGAGCTGTTTTTT
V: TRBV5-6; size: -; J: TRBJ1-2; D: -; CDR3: CASSRTGTGGYTF; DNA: TGTGCCAGCAGCCGAACAGGGACTGGGGGCTACACCTTC
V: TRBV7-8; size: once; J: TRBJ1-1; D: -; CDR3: CASSLADPGINTEAFF; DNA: TGTGCCAGCAGCTTAGCGGATCCAGGGATAAACACTGAAGCTTTCTTT
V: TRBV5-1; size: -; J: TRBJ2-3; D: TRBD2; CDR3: CASSSGLADTDTQYF; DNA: TGCGCCAGCAGCTCGGGACTAGCTGACACAGATACGCAGTATTTT
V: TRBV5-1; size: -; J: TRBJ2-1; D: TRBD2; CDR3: CASSLGTISYNEQFF; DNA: TGCGCCAGCAGCTTAGGGACTATCTCCTACAATGAGCAGTTCTTC
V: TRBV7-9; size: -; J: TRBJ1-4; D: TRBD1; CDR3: CASSSGQGVAKLFF; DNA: TGTGCCAGCAGCTCGGGACAGGGGGTCGCAAAACTGTTTTTT
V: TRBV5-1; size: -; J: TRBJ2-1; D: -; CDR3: CASKRADDNEQFF; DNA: TGCGCCAGCAAGAGGGCAGACGACAATGAGCAGTTCTTC